What follows describes a single T cell receptor beta chain. Its matching antigen is unknown. This entry is derived from a study of shared clonotypes between healthy human individuals. Libraries were prepared by immunoSEQ multiplex PCR; TCRdb keeps only in-frame clonotypes and omits some of them. The sample consists of roughly 2,000,000 clones, 93% of them appearing once. The CDR3 has 18 amino acids. In germline, CDR1 is MNHEY, CDR2 SMNVEV (reference sequence). The trim removed 7 bases at V and 0 bases at J, leaving 11 bases unmatched. Study-level points and caveats: Sampling included only blood; tissue repertoires likely differ.

Naive CD8 cells lacked CD45RO, underwent positive selection for CCR7 and left out terminally differentiated effector memory CD45RA+ cells. Recent vaccinations or acute infections were absent in the healthy HIV-negative adult donors. Among the donors, all were Caucasian adults who lived in Nashville, Tennessee. The V call is TRBV27, the J call TRBJ2-1; 11 nucleotides match TRBD2. Sequences were obtained from naive CD8+ T cells from PBMCs. This receptor was obtained from a man aged 18 to 30 in good health. Some clones in this sample may be carry-over from other donors' samples. For the CDR3, the DNA is TGTGCCAGCATGAGTTTCCTAGCGGGAGGTTCCTCCTACAATGAGCAGTTCTTC. Its protein is CASMSFLAGGSSYNEQFF.